One and the same sample provided the 5 T cell receptor beta chains below, sequenced in a study of regulatory T cells in long-lasting Graves disease. HTBI primers from iRepertoire and Arm-PCR of CDR3 regions yielded the TCR beta libraries. TCRdb ran MiXCR on the multiplex PCR reads and lists one entry per CDR3 protein. The sample holds more than 450,000 distinct CDR3 sequences; around 15% are singletons and the top ten take 12%. Time point described: newly diagnosed GD, antithyroid drugs for less than 3 months. From PBMCs, RNA was extracted and then used to make the TCR library. This sample was also put to use in a study of T cells in Graves' hyperthyroidism and ophthalmopathy.

The sample consisted of peripheral blood mononuclear cells (PBMCs), taken at new diagnosis, from a patient treated with antithyroid drugs. Receptors originate from a middle-aged man with Graves disease.

The rearrangement uses TRBV12-3 or TRBV12-4 and TRBJ2-2, with 14 positions matching TRBD2. CDR3 length equals 15 residues. V lost 4 bases, J lost 7 bases, and 2 bases stayed unmatched. The CDR3 protein is CASSSGLAGGGELFF. The CDR3 DNA reads as TGTGCCAGCAGTTCTGGACTAGCGGGGGGCGGGGAGCTGTTTTTT.

This clonotype was counted many times. The rearrangement links TRBV7-3 to TRBJ2-3; a weak D match, TRBD2 (5 bases). V dropped 1 base and J dropped 0 bases, with 8 bases sitting between them. This CDR3 spans 15 amino acids. Germline V lookup: CDR1 SGHTA, CDR2 FQGTGA. CDR3 DNA: TGTGCCAGCAGCTTAATGGGAGCTAGCACAGATACGCAGTATTTT. Amino acids: CASSLMGASTDTQYF. Complete variable domain (other parts from reference TRBV7-3 and TRBJ2-3): GAGVSQTPSNKVTEKGKYVELRCDPISGHTALYWYRQSLGQGPEFLIYFQGTGAADDSGLPNDRFFAVRPEGSVSTLKIQRTERGDSAVYLCASSLMGASTDTQYFGPGTRLTVL.

The gene calls are TRBV6-1 and TRBJ1-5; no clear D gene. Trimming left V 7 bases short and J 3 bases short, with 7 bases between. CDR1 is MNHNS and CDR2 is SASEGT in the germline V gene. CDR3 length: 12 residues. The CDR3 loop is CASNNNNQPQHF. The DNA for the CDR3 is TGTGCCAGCAATAACAACAATCAGCCCCAGCATTTT.

Points on this clonotype: A much larger clone differs from this one at a single base, so this may be a read error. This chain joins TRBV3-1 and TRBJ2-7; 9 bases map to TRBD2. This CDR3 region has 15 residues. Per the germline V gene, CDR1 is LGHDT and CDR2 is YNNKEL (reference sequence). The CDR3 DNA reads TGTGCCGGCAGCCTCCGTAGCGGGAGTCCCTACGAGCAGTACTTC. It codes for CAGSLRSGSPYEQYF.

This clonotype was detected only a few times. V usage is TRBV7-2 and J usage is TRBJ2-2; 7 bases agree with TRBD1. There are 17 residues in the CDR3. Germline CDR1 is SGHTA and CDR2 is FQGNSA. Trimming cost V 4 bases and J 2 bases; bases outside gene matches: 10. The CDR3, as DNA: TGTGCCAGCAGCTCGTTACCGGGACAGAGCAACACCGGGGAGCTGTTTTTT. It is translated as CASSSLPGQSNTGELFF.